The 26 T cell receptor beta chains presented below share a single source sample, sequenced in a study of metastatic and nonmetastatic thyroid tumors. TCRdb re-clonotyped the PCR reads via MiXCR. The table has approximately 30,000 clones, around 15% seen once. Thyroid surgery had not been preceded by any treatment in any patient. The sample consisted of blood. These TCRs come from a female donor with papillary thyroid cancer or a benign thyroid nodule (not recorded which). Some clones in this sample may be carry-over from other donors' samples.

This clone occurred many times. The chain combines TRBV5-1 with TRBJ1-3; D is ambiguous. Between the trimmed V and J ends, which lost 0 bases and 2 bases, there was a span of 6 bases. CDR3 length: 14 residues. Germline loops: CDR1 SGHRS, CDR2 YFSETQ. As DNA, the CDR3 is TGCGCCAGCAGCTTGGGGGGAACTGGAAACACCATATATTTT. Protein product: CASSLGGTGNTIYF.

This clone was counted ten times or more. V gene TRBV5-1 combines with J gene TRBJ1-5, with D perhaps matching TRBD1 (5 bases). V lost 0 bases and J lost 0, with 10 bases in between. The CDR3 runs 16 residues. The germline gives CDR1 SGHRS, CDR2 YFSETQ. The CDR3 sequence: CASSLGDGNSNQPQHF. In nucleotides, the CDR3 is TGCGCCAGCAGCTTGGGGGACGGAAATAGCAATCAGCCCCAGCATTTT.

In this sample, this clone turned up many times. V gene TRBV4-2 combines with J gene TRBJ2-3; weak D call: TRBD1 (6 bases). Trimming left V 4 bases short and J 3 bases short, with 20 bases between. This CDR3 spans 17 amino acids. Germline values: CDR1 LGHNA, CDR2 YNFKEQ. The CDR3 coding sequence is TGTGCCAGCAGCCTGCATCTCTCGGACAGCCAGACAGATACGCAGTATTTT. Its translation: CASSLHLSDSQTDTQYF.

The chain uses TRBV19 and TRBJ2-2; perhaps TRBD1 as D (5 bases). The CDR3 runs 15 residues. The V end was cut by 3 bases, the J end by 10 bases, with 18 bases between. Germline assignment: CDR1 LNHDA and CDR2 SQIVND (reference sequence). The CDR3 is CASSMRTTDTEELFF. As DNA, the CDR3 is TGTGCCAGTAGTATGAGGACGACGGACACAGAGGAGCTGTTTTTT.

The sample holds many counts of this clone. Other nucleotide sequences in the sample specify the same CDR3. The J gene is TRBJ2-2, the V gene TRBV3-1; a weak D match, TRBD1 (6 bases). CDR3 length equals 14 residues. Germline lookup yields CDR1 LGHDT and CDR2 YNNKEL (reference sequence). Trimming took off 1 base at V and 4 bases at J, with 7 bases between the two ends. CDR3 in DNA: TGTGCCAGCAGCCAAGTAGGGGGCACCGGGGAGCTGTTTTTT. Translating gives CASSQVGGTGELFF.

This clone was detected many times. This sequence joins TRBV4-2 and TRBJ2-5; TRBD2 matches at 8 bases. V shed 2 bases and J 3 bases; nucleotides not matched to a gene: 2. This CDR3 region has 14 residues. Germline V gene data show CDR1 as LGHNA and CDR2 as YNFKEQ. For the CDR3, the DNA is TGTGCCAGCAGCCAAAAGCGGGGGAAAGAGACCCAGTACTTC. Translated: CASSQKRGKETQYF.

This clone was counted many times. The chain joins TRBV10-3 to TRBJ1-4; tentative D call: TRBD1 (6 bases). Germline CDR1 reads ENHRY; CDR2 reads SYGVKD. V lost 0 bases, J lost 3 bases, and 11 bases lay in between. This CDR3 has 16 amino acids. The CDR3 is CAISESLQGANEKLFF. The CDR3 DNA follows: TGTGCCATCAGTGAGTCTTTACAGGGAGCTAATGAAAAACTGTTTTTT.

This clone was seen ten or more times. The chain combines TRBV3-1 with TRBJ1-2, with TRBD1 identical over 7 bases. Germline V gene data show CDR1 as LGHDT and CDR2 as YNNKEL (reference sequence). The V gene end was trimmed by 4 bases and the J gene end by 2 bases; junction bases not matched to a gene: 4. This CDR3 spans 14 amino acids. CDR3 protein: CASSLGTDNYGYTF. The CDR3 nucleotides read TGTGCCAGCAGCCTAGGGACAGACAACTATGGCTACACCTTC.

This clone appeared a few times. The chain links TRBV5-1 to TRBJ2-7; D possibly corresponds to TRBD1 (7 bases). The CDR3 has 15 amino acids. V gave up 6 bases and J gave up 3 bases, with 19 bases separating them. Per the germline V gene, CDR1 is SGHRS and CDR2 is YFSETQ. CDR3 nucleotides: TGCGCCAGCACCAAGTTGGCAGGGGGAGGCTACGAGCAGTACTTC. Protein product: CASTKLAGGGYEQYF.

This clone was detected many times. The chain is built from TRBV24-1 and TRBJ2-7; D might be TRBD1 (6 bases). This CDR3 has 13 residues. V gave up 4 bases and J gave up 3 bases, with 9 bases separating them. Germline assignment: CDR1 KGHDR and CDR2 SFDVKD. The CDR3 region is CATSDPDSYEQYF. CDR3 bases: TGTGCCACCAGTGACCCGGACAGCTACGAGCAGTACTTC.

This clone was seen once. A junction end diverges from the germline sequence, so it may reflect a read error. The rearrangement joins TRBV11-2 to TRBJ2-2; D unresolved. The CDR3 is 14 residues long. Per germline, CDR1 SGHAT and CDR2 FQNNGV. The CDR3 loop reads CASSFKMVNRELFF. The CDR3, as DNA: TGCGCCAGCAGCTTTAAAATGGTGAATAGGGAGCTGTTTTTT.

The table lists this clone with many counts. The chain employs TRBV6-1 and TRBJ2-7; possible D gene TRBD2, 5 bases. V lost 6 bases, J lost 5 bases, and 11 bases lay in between. Germline assignment: CDR1 MNHNS and CDR2 SASEGT. The CDR3 is 12 residues long. The CDR3 coding sequence is TGTGCCAGCAGGGGGAGCCTCCACGAGCAGTACTTC. It codes for CASRGSLHEQYF.

In its sample, this clone was seen many times. This chain joins TRBV7-2 and TRBJ2-7; D tentatively fits TRBD1 or TRBD2 (5 bases each). Trimming removed 2 bases at V and 2 bases at J, with 13 bases between. The CDR3 has 15 amino acids. Germline V gene data show CDR1 as SGHTA and CDR2 as FQGNSA. As DNA, the CDR3 is TGTGCCAGCAGCTTAAATATCGGGGCAACCTACGAGCAGTACTTC. Its translation is CASSLNIGATYEQYF. Full variable domain (missing parts from reference TRBV7-2 and TRBJ2-7): GAGVSQSPSNKVTEKGKDVELRCDPISGHTALYWYRQSLGQGLEFLIYFQGNSAPDKSGLPSDRFSAERTGGSVSTLTIQRTQQEDSAVYLCASSLNIGATYEQYFGPGTRLTVT.

This clone turned up a few times. The genes are TRBV7-9 and TRBJ2-7; perhaps TRBD2 as D (6 bases). Deletions cut 0 bases from V and 2 bases from J, with 11 bases between. The CDR3 is 15 residues long. Germline CDR1 reads SEHNR; CDR2 reads FQNEAQ (reference sequence). The DNA for the CDR3 is TGTGCCAGCAGCTTAGCTGGAGGGGCTACCTACGAGCAGTACTTC. Its translation: CASSLAGGATYEQYF. The full variable domain, with the rest looked up from reference TRBV7-9 and TRBJ2-7, is DTGVSQNPRHKITKRGQNVTFRCDPISEHNRLYWYRQTLGQGPEFLTYFQNEAQLEKSRLLSDRFSAERPKGSFSTLEIQRTEQGDSAMYLCASSLAGGATYEQYFGPGTRLTVT.

This clone is categorized as medium-sized. CDR3 sequence: CASSYPGSYGYTF. The CDR3 DNA reads TGTGCCAGCAGTTACCCCGGAAGCTATGGCTACACCTTC. The chain is built from TRBV6-6 and TRBJ1-2; no definite D call. The V end lost 2 bases, the J end lost 4 bases, and 8 bases lay between the germline ends. The length of the CDR3 is 13 residues. The germline CDR1 and CDR2 sequences are MNHNY and SVGAGI (reference sequence).

This clone was detected many times. The chain links TRBV7-2 to TRBJ1-1, with TRBD1 matching 8 bases. Per germline, CDR1 SGHTA and CDR2 FQGNSA. Germline trimming cut 5 bases from V and 5 bases from J; bases unmatched to any gene: 4. The CDR3 length is 13 residues. Here the CDR3 reads CASSNDRGTEAFF. DNA for the CDR3: TGTGCCAGCAGCAACGACAGGGGTACTGAAGCTTTCTTT.

The chain couples TRBV6-2 or TRBV6-3 to TRBJ1-1; 10 bases agree with TRBD1. J lost 2 bases, V lost 7 bases, and 4 bases had no gene match. Per germline, CDR1 MNHEY and CDR2 SVGEGT. The CDR3 is 14 residues long. The CDR3 is CASTRTGGNTEAFF. The CDR3 DNA reads TGTGCCAGCACCCGGACAGGGGGAAACACTGAAGCTTTCTTT.

The V gene is TRBV7-3, the J gene TRBJ1-5, with D perhaps TRBD1 (5 bases). Trimming took 6 bases from V and 5 from J, leaving 14 bases between them. The CDR3 length is 14 residues. Germline-derived CDR1 and CDR2 are SGHTA and FQGTGA. The chain's CDR3 is CASSFLRGDQPQHF. CDR3 DNA sequence: TGTGCCAGCAGTTTTCTGAGGGGTGATCAGCCCCAGCATTTT.

This clone was counted ten times or more. The chain uses TRBV20-1 and TRBJ1-2, with a tentative D call TRBD1 (6 bases). Deletions cut 5 bases from V and 4 bases from J, with 17 bases between. CDR3 length: 14 amino acids. The germline V gene has CDR1 DFQATT and CDR2 SNEGSKA (reference sequence). The CDR3 DNA is TGCAGTGCTTCATCTAGTCAGGGGTTCTATGGCTACACCTTC. Translating gives CSASSSQGFYGYTF.

This clone was found many times. The chain employs TRBV20-1 and TRBJ2-3; the D is unclear. V lost 1 base and J lost 3, with 11 bases in between. Looked up from germline, CDR1 is DFQATT and CDR2 is SNEGSKA (reference sequence). This CDR3 spans 14 amino acids. The CDR3 here is CSARVGMWTDTQYF. CDR3 nucleotide sequence: TGCAGTGCTAGAGTGGGGATGTGGACAGATACGCAGTATTTT.

This clone occurred many times. The V gene is TRBV3-1, the J gene TRBJ2-1; 8 bases are shared with TRBD1. Germline-derived CDR1 and CDR2 are LGHDT and YNNKEL (reference sequence). This CDR3 comprises 16 residues. The V gene end was trimmed by 5 bases and the J gene end by 5 bases; junction bases not matched to a gene: 11. The CDR3 DNA reads as TGTGCCAGCAGCGACCGGACAGGGATGAGGAACAATGAGCAGTTCTTC. It codes for CASSDRTGMRNNEQFF.

This clone was observed many times. V and J are TRBV4-1 and TRBJ2-7; 13 bases are a match to TRBD2. Germline assignment: CDR1 MGHRA and CDR2 YSYEKL. Trimming cost V 3 bases and J 4 bases; bases outside gene matches: 6. The CDR3 is 16 amino acids. This CDR3 reads CASSHGRTSGGYEQYF. For the CDR3, the DNA is TGCGCCAGCAGCCATGGTAGGACTAGCGGGGGATACGAGCAGTACTTC.

Concerning this clone itself: A read error may be the cause here, since a much bigger clone is one base away. The chain links TRBV28 to TRBJ2-2; either TRBD1 or TRBD2 may supply D (7 bases each). The CDR3 is 16 residues long. V lost 7 bases and J 0 bases, leaving 15 bases between the germline ends. CDR1 MDHEN and CDR2 SYDVKM come from the germline V gene. The chain's CDR3 is CASIPQGGANTGELFF. As DNA, the CDR3 is TGTGCCAGCATCCCCCAGGGGGGGGCGAACACCGGGGAGCTGTTTTTT.

This clone was seen repeatedly, ten times or more. The gene calls are TRBV5-1 and TRBJ2-3; no clear D gene. V dropped 0 bases and J dropped 8 bases, with 10 bases sitting between them. Germline V CDR1 and CDR2: SGHRS, YFSETQ. The CDR3 spans 13 residues. In nucleotides, the CDR3 is TGCGCCAGCAGCTTGGTTCCGAGAGGTACGCAGTATTTT. It translates to CASSLVPRGTQYF.

Notes on this clone: A much larger clone differs by one base, so this may be a read error. The identical CDR3 is also encoded by other nucleotide sequences in the sample. This chain uses TRBV3-1 with TRBJ2-7; possible D gene TRBD2, 6 bases. From germline, CDR1 is LGHDT and CDR2 YNNKEL (reference sequence). CDR3 length: 18 residues. The CDR3 sequence: CASSQDQILPGVWYEQYF. For the CDR3, the DNA is TGTGCCAGCAGCCAAGATCAGATCTTACCGGGAGTCTGGTACGAACAGTACTTC.

In this sample, this clone is medium-sized. J is TRBJ1-2 and V is TRBV10-3, with unresolved D. Deletions cut 4 bases from V and 2 bases from J, with 5 bases between. The CDR3 totals 12 residues. The germline gives CDR1 ENHRY, CDR2 SYGVKD. The CDR3 sequence is CAISGQNYGYTF. Written as DNA, the CDR3 is TGTGCCATCAGTGGGCAGAACTATGGCTACACCTTC.